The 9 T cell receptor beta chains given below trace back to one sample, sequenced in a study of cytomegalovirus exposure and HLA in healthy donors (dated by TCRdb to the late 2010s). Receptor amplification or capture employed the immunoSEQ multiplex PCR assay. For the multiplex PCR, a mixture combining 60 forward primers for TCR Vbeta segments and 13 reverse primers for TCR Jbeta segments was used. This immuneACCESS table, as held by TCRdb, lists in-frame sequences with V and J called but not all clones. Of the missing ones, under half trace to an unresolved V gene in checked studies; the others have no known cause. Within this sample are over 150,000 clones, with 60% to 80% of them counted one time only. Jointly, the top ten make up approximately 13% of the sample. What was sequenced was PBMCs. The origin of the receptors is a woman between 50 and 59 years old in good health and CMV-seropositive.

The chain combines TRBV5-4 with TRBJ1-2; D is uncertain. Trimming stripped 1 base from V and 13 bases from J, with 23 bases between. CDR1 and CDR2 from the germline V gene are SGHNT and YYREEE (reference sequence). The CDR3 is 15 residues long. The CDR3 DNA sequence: TGTGCCAGCAGCTTGTCCCGTCCAACCCCAGAGGGAGGCACCTTC. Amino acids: CASSLSRPTPEGGTF.

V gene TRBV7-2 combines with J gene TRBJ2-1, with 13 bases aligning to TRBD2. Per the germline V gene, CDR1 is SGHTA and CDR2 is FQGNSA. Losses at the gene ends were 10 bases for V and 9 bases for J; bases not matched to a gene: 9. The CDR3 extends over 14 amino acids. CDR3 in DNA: TGTGCCACCCAGCCGGGACTAGCGGGGAGTGAGCAGTTCTTC. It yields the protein CATQPGLAGSEQFF.

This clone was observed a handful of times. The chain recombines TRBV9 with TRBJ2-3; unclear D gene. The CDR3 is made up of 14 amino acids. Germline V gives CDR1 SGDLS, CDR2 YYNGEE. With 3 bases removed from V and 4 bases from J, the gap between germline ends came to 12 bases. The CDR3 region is CASSAGLPPDTQYF. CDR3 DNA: TGTGCCAGCAGCGCAGGTCTACCGCCAGATACGCAGTATTTT.

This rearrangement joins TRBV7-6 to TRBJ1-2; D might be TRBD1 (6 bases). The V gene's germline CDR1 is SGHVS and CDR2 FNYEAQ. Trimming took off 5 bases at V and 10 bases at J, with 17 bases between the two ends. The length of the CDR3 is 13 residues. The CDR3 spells CASSPHPTGAYTF. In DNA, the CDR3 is TGTGCCAGCAGCCCCCACCCGACAGGCGCCTACACCTTC.

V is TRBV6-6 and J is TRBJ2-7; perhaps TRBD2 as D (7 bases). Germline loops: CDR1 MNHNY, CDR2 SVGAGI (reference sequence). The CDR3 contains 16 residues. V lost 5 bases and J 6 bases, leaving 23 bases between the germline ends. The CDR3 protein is CASSGGGWERGLEQYF. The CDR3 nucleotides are TGTGCCAGCAGTGGGGGGGGGTGGGAACGGGGGCTCGAGCAGTACTTC.

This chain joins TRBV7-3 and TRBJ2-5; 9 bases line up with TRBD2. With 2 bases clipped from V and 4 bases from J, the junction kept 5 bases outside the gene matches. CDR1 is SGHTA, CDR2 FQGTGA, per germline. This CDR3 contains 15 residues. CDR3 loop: CASSLGGGVRETQYF. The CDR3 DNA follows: TGTGCCAGCAGCTTAGGCGGGGGGGTTCGAGAGACCCAGTACTTC.

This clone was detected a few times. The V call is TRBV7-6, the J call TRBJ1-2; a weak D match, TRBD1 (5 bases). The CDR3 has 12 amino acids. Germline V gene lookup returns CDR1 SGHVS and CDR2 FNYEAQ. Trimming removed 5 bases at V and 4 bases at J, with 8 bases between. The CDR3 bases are TGTGCCAGCAGCCTCGACAGCTATGGCTACACCTTC. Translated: CASSLDSYGYTF.

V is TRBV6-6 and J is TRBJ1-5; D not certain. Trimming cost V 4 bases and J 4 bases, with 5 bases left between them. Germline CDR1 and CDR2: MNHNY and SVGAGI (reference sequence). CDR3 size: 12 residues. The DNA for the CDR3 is TGTGCCAGCAGTTTCGTGAATCAGCCCCAGCATTTT. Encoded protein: CASSFVNQPQHF.

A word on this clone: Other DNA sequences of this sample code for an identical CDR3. The CDR3 bases are TGTGCCAGCAGCCCCGGGGGTAGCTCCTACAATGAGCAGTTCTTC. Its protein product is CASSPGGSSYNEQFF. This sequence joins TRBV9 and TRBJ2-1, with D perhaps TRBD2 (6 bases). V lost 4 bases, J lost 0 bases, and 11 bases lay in between. Germline V gene lookup returns CDR1 SGDLS and CDR2 YYNGEE. The CDR3 length is 15 residues.